Below are 22 T cell receptor beta chains sequenced from a single sample in a study of neoadjuvant anti-PD-1 for oral cavity cancer. Regarding time point: after neoadjuvant nivolumab, at surgical resection. The method was immunoSEQ multiplex PCR; TCRdb's version includes in-frame clones alone and lacks a portion of them. The data show some 10,000 clones, about 61% seen once. The source was PBMCs, collected after nivolumab (anti-PD-1) treatment. Every receptor here comes from a person between 35 and 79 years old with oral cavity squamous cell carcinoma.

The CDR3 loop reads CASSIRSSEAGANVLTF. Here the CDR3 DNA reads TGTGCCAGTAGTATCCGGTCCTCCGAGGCCGGGGCCAACGTCCTGACTTTC. This rearrangement joins TRBV19 to TRBJ2-6; D not certain. This CDR3 is 17 amino acids long. Germline V gives CDR1 LNHDA, CDR2 SQIVND (reference sequence). The V gene lost 3 bases and the J gene lost 4 bases, with 16 bases spanning the gap.

The chain employs TRBV19 and TRBJ1-6; the match to TRBD1 covers 7 bases. CDR3 size: 14 residues. V was pared by 7 bases and J by 10 bases, with 10 bases of the junction left unmatched. Germline loops: CDR1 LNHDA, CDR2 SQIVND (reference sequence). The CDR3 is CASNPTGVQSPLHF. In nucleotides, the CDR3 is TGTGCCAGTAACCCTACAGGGGTTCAATCACCCCTCCACTTT.

The chain is built from TRBV6-1 and TRBJ1-2, with D possibly being TRBD1 (5 bases). V dropped 6 bases and J dropped 7 bases, with 24 bases sitting between them. This CDR3 contains 16 residues. Germline CDR1 MNHNS, CDR2 SASEGT. CDR3: CASRESGQSGGAGYTF. Here the CDR3 DNA reads TGTGCCAGCAGAGAATCGGGGCAATCCGGCGGGGCTGGCTACACCTTC.

This chain links TRBV5-6 with TRBJ2-7; 7 bases map to TRBD1. The V and J ends lost 4 bases and 2 bases, in that order; junction bases with no gene match: 6. The CDR3 length is 14 residues. Germline values: CDR1 SGHDT, CDR2 YYEEEE. The CDR3 here is CASSRQGQTYEQYF. The CDR3 DNA is TGTGCCAGCAGCCGACAGGGACAAACCTACGAGCAGTACTTC.

J is TRBJ2-7 and V is TRBV5-1, with a tentative D call TRBD1 (6 bases). Trimming removed 4 bases from V and 5 bases from J, with 10 bases in between. Germline V CDR1 and CDR2: SGHRS, YFSETQ. The CDR3 contains 12 residues. The CDR3 loop is CASSKYRDEQYF. CDR3 nucleotides: TGCGCCAGCAGCAAATACAGGGACGAGCAGTACTTC.

The chain joins TRBV4-1 to TRBJ2-3; D perhaps matches TRBD1 (5 bases). CDR1 and CDR2 (germline): MGHRA, YSYEKL. The CDR3 consists of 17 residues. V lost 2 bases to trimming and J lost 6 bases, with 21 bases between them. The CDR3 is CASSQKGLGVGWDTQYF. The CDR3 DNA reads TGCGCCAGCAGCCAAAAGGGGTTGGGTGTGGGGTGGGATACGCAGTATTTT.

There are a few counts of this clone. The V call is TRBV28, the J call TRBJ1-1; 7 positions agree with TRBD1. With V trimmed by 4 bases and J by 1 base, 6 bases remained unmatched. In germline, CDR1 is MDHEN, CDR2 SYDVKM. The CDR3 loop spans 15 amino acids. In nucleotides, the CDR3 is TGTGCCAGCAGTTCGACAGGGAGGGGGAACACTGAAGCTTTCTTT. It codes for CASSSTGRGNTEAFF.

The chain links TRBV5-1 to TRBJ2-1; 8 nucleotides align to TRBD1. Losses at the gene ends were 5 bases for V and 7 bases for J; bases not matched to a gene: 14. The CDR3 is 16 residues long. Germline V lookup: CDR1 SGHRS, CDR2 YFSETQ. CDR3 sequence reads: CASRLQGGLPLNEQFF. The CDR3 coding sequence is TGCGCCAGCAGGTTACAGGGGGGCCTCCCGCTAAATGAGCAGTTCTTC.

The rearrangement joins TRBV10-1 to TRBJ1-5; no reliable D call. This CDR3 spans 12 amino acids. The V gene's germline CDR1 is WNHNN and CDR2 SYGVQD (reference sequence). The V end lost 2 bases, the J end lost 4 bases, and 3 bases lay between the germline ends. The chain's CDR3 is CASSEGNQPQHF. CDR3 nucleotides: TGCGCCAGCAGTGAGGGGAATCAGCCCCAGCATTTT.

J is TRBJ1-2 and V is TRBV5-6; 10 positions agree with TRBD1. Losses at the gene ends were 0 bases for V and 5 bases for J; bases not matched to a gene: 4. This CDR3 has 15 residues. Germline CDR1 reads SGHDT; CDR2 reads YYEEEE. The CDR3 loop is CASSLVGQGGYGYTF. DNA of the CDR3: TGTGCCAGCAGCTTGGTAGGACAGGGGGGTTATGGCTACACCTTC.

The chain is built from TRBV5-1 and TRBJ2-2, with D possibly matching TRBD2 (6 bases). CDR1 is SGHRS, CDR2 YFSETQ, per germline. V was pared by 0 bases and J by 5 bases, with 11 bases between. The CDR3 is 15 residues long. DNA for the CDR3: TGCGCCAGCAGCTTGGGGTCCGGGACTACCGGGGAGCTGTTTTTT. As protein: CASSLGSGTTGELFF.

J is TRBJ2-3 and V is TRBV6-6; 11 nucleotides agree with TRBD2. CDR3 length equals 15 residues. In germline, CDR1 is MNHNY, CDR2 SVGAGI (reference sequence). V was pared by 8 bases and J by 6 bases, with 10 bases of the junction left unmatched. Here the CDR3 DNA reads TGTGCCAGCTCGGATCAGGGACTAGCGGTTGATACGCAGTATTTT. This codes for CASSDQGLAVDTQYF.

V gene TRBV2 combines with J gene TRBJ2-1, with 10 bases identical to TRBD2. CDR1 and CDR2 from the germline V gene are SNHLY and FYNNEI. J was trimmed by 9 bases and V by 6 bases; bases with no gene match: 14. This CDR3 is built from 16 residues. CDR3 DNA: TGTGCCAGCAGATCCCAGGGAGCGGGGGGGCAAAGTGAGCAGTTCTTC. The encoded protein is CASRSQGAGGQSEQFF.

The chain couples TRBV5-1 to TRBJ2-3; 8 nucleotides line up with TRBD2. The CDR3 has 16 residues. The V gene's germline CDR1 is SGHRS and CDR2 YFSETQ. The junction had 8 bases not matched to a gene; V was cut back by 0 bases and J by 5 bases. CDR3 loop: CASSLEAGGQGDTQYF. The CDR3 DNA reads as TGCGCCAGCAGCTTGGAGGCGGGGGGCCAGGGAGATACGCAGTATTTT.

This sequence joins TRBV19 and TRBJ2-1, with 10 bases aligning to TRBD2. CDR1 is LNHDA, CDR2 SQIVND, per germline (reference sequence). With V trimmed by 6 bases and J by 8 bases, 10 bases remained unmatched. The CDR3 is 15 amino acids. The CDR3: CASRRVAGGHDEQFF. CDR3 sequence (DNA): TGTGCCAGTAGAAGGGTAGCGGGGGGCCACGATGAGCAGTTCTTC.

The V gene is TRBV19, the J gene TRBJ1-1; D unclear. There are 14 residues in the CDR3. V lost 5 bases and J 0 bases, leaving 10 bases between the germline ends. CDR1 and CDR2 from the germline V gene are LNHDA and SQIVND (reference sequence). This CDR3 is CASSGRTVNTEAFF. CDR3 bases: TGTGCCAGTAGTGGTCGGACGGTGAACACTGAAGCTTTCTTT. The full variable domain, completed using reference TRBV19 and TRBJ1-1, is DGGITQSPKYLFRKEGQNVTLSCEQNLNHDAMYWYRQDPGQGLRLIYYSQIVNDFQKGDIAEGYSVSREKKESFPLTVTSAQKNPTAFYLCASSGRTVNTEAFFGQGTRLTVV.

The rearrangement links TRBV10-3 to TRBJ1-1; TRBD1 might be the D (5 bases). V was clipped by 3 bases and J by 0 bases, with 14 bases between them. Germline V CDR1 and CDR2: ENHRY, SYGVKD. The CDR3 is 16 amino acids. The CDR3 protein is CAISERGGPMNTEAFF. CDR3 in DNA: TGTGCCATCAGTGAAAGGGGAGGTCCCATGAACACTGAAGCTTTCTTT.

This clone has only one observation. The V call is TRBV5-1, the J call TRBJ2-2, with 8 bases lining up with TRBD1. The CDR3 spans 15 residues. Germline CDR1 and CDR2: SGHRS and YFSETQ. The ends lost 1 base at V and 5 bases at J; junction bases unmatched: 4. The CDR3 coding sequence is TGCGCCAGCAGCTTGACAGGGGGTCGAACCGGGGAGCTGTTTTTT. It specifies CASSLTGGRTGELFF.

This clone has only a few counts. This chain joins TRBV7-8 and TRBJ2-1; 7 nucleotides match TRBD1. The V gene end was trimmed by 5 bases and the J gene end by 7 bases; junction bases not matched to a gene: 14. The length of the CDR3 is 16 residues. Germline loops: CDR1 SGHVS, CDR2 FQNEAQ. The CDR3 DNA is TGTGCCAGCAGCCTACGGGACAGAACACTCGGGAATGAGCAGTTCTTC. Protein product: CASSLRDRTLGNEQFF.

The J gene is TRBJ2-5, the V gene TRBV5-1, with TRBD2 identical over 7 bases. The V segment lost 1 base and the J segment 5 bases; nucleotides outside the gene matches: 8. CDR3 length equals 15 residues. Germline V gene lookup returns CDR1 SGHRS and CDR2 YFSETQ. CDR3 DNA: TGCGCCAGCAGCTTGCTAGGACTAGAGAATGAGACCCAGTACTTC. Encoded protein: CASSLLGLENETQYF.

The rearrangement joins TRBV19 to TRBJ2-3; 9 positions match TRBD2. Trimming cost V 6 bases and J 5 bases; bases outside gene matches: 9. The germline V gene encodes CDR1 LNHDA and CDR2 SQIVND (reference sequence). The CDR3 length is 15 residues. CDR3 amino acids: CASRDKTSGGDTQYF. The CDR3 bases are TGTGCCAGTAGGGATAAGACTAGCGGAGGAGATACGCAGTATTTT.

V gene TRBV5-4 combines with J gene TRBJ2-1; no clear D gene. The V end lost 3 bases, the J end lost 5 bases, and 6 bases lay between the germline ends. The CDR3 length is 12 residues. Germline loops: CDR1 SGHNT, CDR2 YYREEE (reference sequence). The chain's CDR3 is CASSSPNNEQFF. The CDR3 DNA sequence: TGTGCCAGCAGCTCACCAAACAATGAGCAGTTCTTC.